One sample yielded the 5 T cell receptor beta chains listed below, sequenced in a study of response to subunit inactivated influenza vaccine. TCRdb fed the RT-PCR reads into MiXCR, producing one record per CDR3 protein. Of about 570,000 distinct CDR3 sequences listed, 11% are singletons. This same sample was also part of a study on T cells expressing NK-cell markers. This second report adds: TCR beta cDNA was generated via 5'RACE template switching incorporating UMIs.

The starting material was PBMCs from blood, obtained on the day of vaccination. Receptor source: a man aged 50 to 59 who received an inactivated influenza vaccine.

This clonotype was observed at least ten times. CDR3 residues: CSVGIPRDRYNEQFF. The CDR3 DNA reads TGCAGCGTTGGTATCCCCCGGGACAGGTACAATGAGCAGTTCTTC. The rearrangement joins TRBV29-1 to TRBJ2-1; TRBD1 agrees at 8 bases. This CDR3 region has 15 residues. Germline CDR1 and CDR2: SQVTM and ANQGSEA. V shed 4 bases, J shed 4 bases, and the junction held 9 bases outside the gene matches.

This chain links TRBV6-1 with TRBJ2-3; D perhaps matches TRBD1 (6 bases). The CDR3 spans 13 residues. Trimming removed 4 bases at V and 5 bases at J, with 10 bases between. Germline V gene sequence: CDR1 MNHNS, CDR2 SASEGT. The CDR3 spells CASSGGLKDTQYF. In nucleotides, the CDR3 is TGTGCCAGCAGTGGGGGGCTTAAAGATACGCAGTATTTT.

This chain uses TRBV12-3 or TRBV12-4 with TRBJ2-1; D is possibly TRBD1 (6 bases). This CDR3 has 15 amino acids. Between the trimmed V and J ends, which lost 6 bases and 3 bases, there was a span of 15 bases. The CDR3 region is CASSPTPDSYNEQFF. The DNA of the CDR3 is TGTGCCAGCAGCCCGACCCCGGACAGCTACAATGAGCAGTTCTTC.

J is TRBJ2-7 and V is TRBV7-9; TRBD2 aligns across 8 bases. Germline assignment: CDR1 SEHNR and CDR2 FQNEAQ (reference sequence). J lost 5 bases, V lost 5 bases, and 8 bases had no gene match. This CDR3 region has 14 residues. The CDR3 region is CASSPPGGDHEQYF. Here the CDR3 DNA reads TGTGCCAGCAGCCCCCCGGGAGGGGACCACGAGCAGTACTTC.

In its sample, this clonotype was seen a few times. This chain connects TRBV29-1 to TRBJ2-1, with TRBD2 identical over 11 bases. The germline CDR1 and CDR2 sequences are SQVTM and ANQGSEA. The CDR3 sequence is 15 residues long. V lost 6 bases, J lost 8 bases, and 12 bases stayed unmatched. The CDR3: CSVESTSGNFDEQFF. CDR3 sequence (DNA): TGCAGCGTCGAGTCGACTAGCGGGAACTTTGATGAGCAGTTCTTC.